One and the same sample provided the 22 T cell receptor beta chains below, sequenced in a study of blood T cell repertoires in COVID-19. Profiled with immunoSEQ multiplex PCR; TCRdb holds only in-frame clones, not every one. The data contain roughly 290,000 clones, roughly 88% of them singletons. Sequencing was carried out using peripheral blood. The receptors derive from a human donor with COVID-19, enrolled during active disease. The donor label of this sample is uncertain.

The chain recombines TRBV28 with TRBJ1-3; TRBD1 aligns across 7 bases. The V gene's germline CDR1 is MDHEN and CDR2 SYDVKM. The CDR3 extends over 16 amino acids. Trimming took 7 bases from V and 0 from J; bases not matched to a gene: 9. The CDR3 DNA follows: TGTGCCAGCAACTCACAGGGGTTCCTCTCTGGAAACACCATATATTTT. It yields the protein CASNSQGFLSGNTIYF.

The chain is built from TRBV27 and TRBJ2-5; D is unresolved. Germline assignment: CDR1 MNHEY and CDR2 SMNVEV (reference sequence). The CDR3 consists of 15 residues. Trimming took off 0 bases at V and 1 base at J, with 9 bases between the two ends. CDR3 amino acids: CASSLSSAAQETQYF. CDR3 DNA: TGTGCCAGCAGTTTATCGTCCGCGGCCCAAGAGACCCAGTACTTC.

With respect to this clone: The junction departs from germline at one end; a sequencing error may be responsible. This chain links TRBV10-3 with TRBJ1-2; D possibly corresponds to TRBD1 (5 bases). CDR3 length: 13 residues. Germline V lookup: CDR1 ENHRY, CDR2 SYGVKD. CDR3 DNA: TGTGCCATCAGTGAGTCGGGGCAGCCAGTCTCGTACTTC. It codes for CAISESGQPVSYF.

V and J are TRBV11-3 and TRBJ1-1; D ambiguous. This CDR3 region has 13 residues. V was shortened by 3 bases and J by 4 bases, with 9 bases between the two germline ends. Germline V gene lookup returns CDR1 SGHNT and CDR2 YENEEA. This chain's CDR3 is CASSFEGSTEAFF. The CDR3 bases are TGTGCCAGCAGCTTTGAGGGAAGCACTGAAGCTTTCTTT.

The chain recombines TRBV28 with TRBJ1-5; no reliable D call. CDR1 is MDHEN, CDR2 SYDVKM, per germline. V was cut by 6 bases and J by 0 bases, with 9 bases left in between. CDR3 size: 14 residues. The CDR3 bases are TGTGCCAGCAGGGAGGGCCTTAGCAATCAGCCCCAGCATTTT. Translation gives CASREGLSNQPQHF.

V is TRBV3-1 (or the pseudogene TRBV3-2) and J is TRBJ2-1; TRBD2 is a possible D gene (6 bases). Looked up from germline, CDR1 is LGHDT and CDR2 is YNNKEL (reference sequence). Trimming removed 2 bases at V and 5 bases at J, with 13 bases between. CDR3 length equals 15 residues. The CDR3 protein is CASSQQLAGDNEQFF. DNA for the CDR3: TGTGCCAGCAGCCAACAACTAGCTGGGGACAATGAGCAGTTCTTC.

The genes are TRBV29-1 and TRBJ2-1; 14 bases map to TRBD2. Per germline, CDR1 SQVTM and CDR2 ANQGSEA. V lost 6 bases to trimming and J lost 7 bases; unmatched junction nucleotides: 5. The CDR3 is 14 residues long. The CDR3 protein is CSVRLAGGLNEQFF. In nucleotides, the CDR3 is TGCAGCGTCAGACTAGCGGGAGGGCTGAATGAGCAGTTCTTC.

The V and J genes are TRBV30 and TRBJ2-7, with D maybe TRBD1 (5 bases). Trimming left V 7 bases short and J 3 bases short, with 16 bases between. Germline loops: CDR1 GTSNPN, CDR2 SVGIG (reference sequence). This CDR3 comprises 13 residues. CDR3 in amino acids: CAFSEGAGYEQYF. CDR3 DNA: TGTGCCTTCTCCGAAGGGGCAGGCTACGAGCAGTACTTC. Full variable domain (remainder filled in from reference TRBV30 and TRBJ2-7): SQTIHQWPATLVQPVGSPLSLECTVEGTSNPNLYWYRQAAGRGLQLLFYSVGIGQISSEVPQNLSASRPQDRQFILSSKKLLLSDSGFYLCAFSEGAGYEQYFGPGTRLTVT.

The CDR3 coding sequence is TGCGCCAGCAGCTCGACTAGCGGGAGAAACAATGAGCAGTTCTTC. Encoded protein: CASSSTSGRNNEQFF. The rearrangement uses TRBV5-1 and TRBJ2-1, with TRBD2 identical over 12 bases. The CDR3 sequence is 15 residues long. Looked up from germline, CDR1 is SGHRS and CDR2 is YFSETQ. The V and J ends lost 3 bases and 5 bases, in that order; junction bases with no gene match: 3.

The chain has TRBV19 and TRBJ2-7, with D tentatively TRBD1 (5 bases). Germline V gene lookup returns CDR1 LNHDA and CDR2 SQIVND (reference sequence). V lost 4 bases and J lost 9, with 22 bases in between. The CDR3 is made up of 15 amino acids. CDR3 region: CASSSPGRASTMQYF. The CDR3 region has the DNA TGTGCCAGTAGTAGCCCAGGCAGGGCCTCTACGATGCAGTACTTC.

This clone occurred once. The rearrangement links TRBV30 to TRBJ2-1; the match to TRBD2 covers 15 bases. The trim removed 1 base at V and 14 bases at J, leaving 6 bases unmatched. The CDR3 runs to 14 residues. Germline lookup yields CDR1 GTSNPN and CDR2 SVGIG (reference sequence). The CDR3 DNA reads TGTGCCTGGAGTGCGGGGACTAGCGGGAGGAGGAAGTTCTTC. It codes for CAWSAGTSGRRKFF.

The genes are TRBV19 and TRBJ2-5, with 9 bases aligning to TRBD1. With 7 bases clipped from V and 5 bases from J, the junction kept 17 bases outside the gene matches. Germline V lookup: CDR1 LNHDA, CDR2 SQIVND (reference sequence). The CDR3 consists of 17 residues. CDR3 sequence (DNA): TGTGCCAGTACCCTCAACCCCGGGACAGGGATGATGGAGACCCAGTACTTC. Translated: CASTLNPGTGMMETQYF.

The gene calls are TRBV30 and TRBJ1-2; 7 bases fit TRBD1. Trimming removed 0 bases from V and 6 bases from J; junction bases left unmatched: 4. Germline V gene sequence: CDR1 GTSNPN, CDR2 SVGIG (reference sequence). CDR3 length equals 13 residues. The CDR3 DNA is TGTGCCTGGAGTGTAAGCCAGGGGGATGGCTACACCTTC. Translation: CAWSVSQGDGYTF.

The chain has TRBV29-1 and TRBJ1-2, with 10 bases that match TRBD1. Looked up from germline, CDR1 is SQVTM and CDR2 is ANQGSEA. The CDR3 has 16 residues. V shed 3 bases and J 6 bases; nucleotides not matched to a gene: 13. CDR3 in DNA: TGCAGCGTTGATCCCCAGGGGGGGACAGGGGTGAATGGCTACACCTTC. It codes for CSVDPQGGTGVNGYTF.

CDR3 nucleotides: TGTGCCAGCAGCTGGAGGCCCGGGCCGGTGAACACTGAAGCTTTCTTT. This codes for CASSWRPGPVNTEAFF. The chain uses TRBV7-8 and TRBJ1-1; no firm D call. Germline V gene data show CDR1 as SGHVS and CDR2 as FQNEAQ. The CDR3 spans 16 residues. Deletions cut 4 bases from V and 0 bases from J, with 15 bases between.

The rearrangement joins TRBV7-9 to TRBJ1-3, with 7 bases lining up with TRBD1. Trimming cost V 5 bases and J 0 bases; bases outside gene matches: 10. This CDR3 spans 17 amino acids. Germline values: CDR1 SEHNR, CDR2 FQNEAQ (reference sequence). The CDR3 reads CASSPRGTVVSGNTIYF. In DNA form, the CDR3 reads TGTGCCAGCAGCCCGAGGGGGACAGTAGTCTCTGGAAACACCATATATTTT.

The chain joins TRBV21-1 to TRBJ1-2; TRBD1 was called by the table and not checked on the DNA. TRBV21-1 is termed a pseudogene. The CDR3 consists of 15 residues. The CDR3: CASSLGDREDYGYTF. The CDR3 bases are TGTGCCAGCAGCCTAGGTGACAGGGAGGACTATGGCTACACCTTC.

The V call is TRBV5-6, the J call TRBJ1-2; no clear D gene. Germline V gene lookup returns CDR1 SGHDT and CDR2 YYEEEE. Trimming shortened V by 0 bases and J by 10 bases, and 13 bases separated the two germline ends. This CDR3 spans 13 amino acids. The CDR3 DNA sequence: TGTGCCAGCAGCTTGGAGCGGACCTCGGCCTACACCTTC. Its translation: CASSLERTSAYTF.

The gene calls are TRBV18 and TRBJ2-5, with TRBD2 matching over 12 bases. The CDR3 runs to 21 residues. Unmatched junction bases numbered 22, after V lost 0 bases and J lost 8 bases. Germline V gene sequence: CDR1 KGHSH, CDR2 LQKENI. CDR3 DNA sequence: TGTGCCAGCTCACCACCGGAAGGATGGCTAGCGGGAGGGCCGGTGTCCCGAACCCAGTACTTC. Encoded protein: CASSPPEGWLAGGPVSRTQYF.

The rearrangement links TRBV20-1 to TRBJ2-7; 7 positions agree with TRBD2. The CDR3 totals 17 residues. Germline trimming cut 3 bases from V and 2 bases from J; bases unmatched to any gene: 16. Per the germline V gene, CDR1 is DFQATT and CDR2 is SNEGSKA (reference sequence). The CDR3 is CSASGGWAAGLTYEQYF. The CDR3 bases are TGCAGTGCTAGTGGGGGGTGGGCGGCGGGACTAACCTACGAGCAGTACTTC.

The chain employs TRBV3-1 (or the pseudogene TRBV3-2) and TRBJ2-5, with 15 bases that match TRBD2. Trimming at V came to 4 bases and at J to 6 bases, leaving 6 bases not matched to a gene. CDR1 LGHDT and CDR2 YNNKEL come from the germline V gene (reference sequence). This CDR3 contains 16 residues. The CDR3 loop is CASSLGLAGGRKTQYF. CDR3 DNA: TGTGCCAGCAGCCTCGGACTAGCGGGAGGGAGAAAGACCCAGTACTTC.

This clone was found many times. The chain joins TRBV9 to TRBJ2-7, with TRBD2 matching over 13 bases. Germline V gene lookup returns CDR1 SGDLS and CDR2 YYNGEE. The CDR3 covers 16 residues. Losses at the gene ends were 0 bases for V and 5 bases for J; bases not matched to a gene: 5. CDR3 bases: TGTGCCAGCAGCGTAGGGGGACTAGCGGGATTTGACGAGCAGTACTTC. Residues: CASSVGGLAGFDEQYF.